This T cell receptor beta chain was profiled in a study of shared clonotypes between healthy human individuals. General study findings and limits: Naive subsets tended to show greater estimated richness than memory subsets. Clonotype sharing across donors was expected to vary with sequencing depth. The study sampled only blood, and tissue repertoires likely differ.

A word on this clone: What it binds is unknown.

Splitting of CD4+ cells produced CD45RA+ naive and CD45RA-negative memory subsets. Profiling relied on immunoSEQ multiplex PCR, and the TCRdb table lists in-frame clones only, not all of them. The table has about 2.3 million clones, just over 90% seen once. Germline trimming cut 5 bases from V and 10 bases from J; bases unmatched to any gene: 11. CDR1 SGHTA and CDR2 FQGNSA come from the germline V gene. The CDR3 extends over 15 amino acids. What was sequenced was naive CD4+ T cells from PBMCs. Subset of the sample: CD45RA+ positively selected. The gene calls are TRBV7-2 and TRBJ2-5, with 12 bases aligning to TRBD2. The sequence was obtained from a young man in good health. Some clones in this sample may be carry-over from other donors' samples. CDR3 protein: CASSTTSGRPWDQYF. As DNA, the CDR3 is TGTGCCAGCAGCACAACTAGCGGGAGGCCTTGGGACCAGTACTTC.